The 25 T cell receptor beta chains below were found in one sample sequenced in a study of T cell changes during pregnancy in multiple sclerosis. Clones were read by immunoSEQ multiplex PCR, and TCRdb kept only the in-frame ones, dropping some. The table has about 84,000 clones, approximately 95% seen once; the top ten hold more than 0.75%. The sequences come from peripheral blood, collected in the second trimester of pregnancy. These receptors all come from a female donor in good health, enrolled as a control in a pregnancy study.

Written as DNA, the CDR3 is TGTGCCAGCAGCTACGGACAGGGGAGGGGGCGATCTAATGAAAAACTGTTTTTT. Its translation is CASSYGQGRGRSNEKLFF. This chain connects TRBV28 to TRBJ1-4; 9 nucleotides agree with TRBD1. With V trimmed by 6 bases and J by 3 bases, 14 bases remained unmatched. Germline V gene sequence: CDR1 MDHEN, CDR2 SYDVKM. The CDR3 totals 18 residues. Full variable domain (remainder filled in from reference TRBV28 and TRBJ1-4): DVKVTQSSRYLVKRTGEKVFLECVQDMDHENMFWYRQDPGLGLRLIYFSYDVKMKEKGDIPEGYSVSREKKERFSLILESASTNQTSMYLCASSYGQGRGRSNEKLFFGSGTQLSVL.

About this clone: The sample carries other DNA sequences with the same CDR3. V usage is TRBV20-1 and J usage is TRBJ2-7, with no clear D. Germline CDR1 reads DFQATT; CDR2 reads SNEGSKA (reference sequence). V was clipped by 2 bases and J by 4 bases, with 6 bases between them. This CDR3 is built from 11 residues. This CDR3 is CSARNSYEQYF. CDR3 nucleotides: TGCAGTGCTAGAAACAGTTACGAGCAGTACTTC.

The chain links TRBV28 to TRBJ2-1; 8 positions agree with TRBD2. The CDR3 runs to 19 residues. Germline loops: CDR1 MDHEN, CDR2 SYDVKM. J was trimmed by 4 bases and V by 4 bases; bases with no gene match: 18. The CDR3 sequence is CASSSYSRRAGVLYNEQFF. CDR3 DNA: TGTGCCAGCAGTTCCTACTCAAGGAGAGCGGGAGTTCTGTACAATGAGCAGTTCTTC.

This rearrangement joins TRBV6-1 to TRBJ2-7; TRBD1 aligns across 11 bases. Trimming at V came to 8 bases and at J to 4 bases, leaving 10 bases not matched to a gene. CDR1 and CDR2 from the germline V gene are MNHNS and SASEGT. The CDR3 contains 15 residues. The CDR3 sequence is CASHGWDRGIYEQYF. The CDR3 DNA sequence: TGTGCCAGCCACGGATGGGACAGGGGGATATACGAGCAGTACTTC.

The chain combines TRBV14 with TRBJ2-6, with D maybe TRBD1 (5 bases). The CDR3 is made up of 19 amino acids. The germline V gene has CDR1 SGHDN and CDR2 FVKESK. With 1 base removed from V and 0 bases from J, the gap between germline ends came to 16 bases. CDR3 residues: CASSQGWGRASSGANVLTF. In DNA form, the CDR3 reads TGTGCCAGCAGCCAAGGATGGGGCAGGGCCTCCTCTGGGGCCAACGTCCTGACTTTC.

The J gene is TRBJ2-7, the V gene TRBV5-1; 11 bases are a match to TRBD2. J lost 4 bases, V lost 7 bases, and 10 bases had no gene match. Germline V gene data show CDR1 as SGHRS and CDR2 as YFSETQ. The CDR3 has 15 residues. The DNA for the CDR3 is TGCGCCAGCGGGGAGACTAGCGGGACCGTGTACGAGCAGTACTTC. It encodes CASGETSGTVYEQYF.

This sequence joins TRBV7-8 and TRBJ2-3; 9 nucleotides agree with TRBD1. CDR3 size: 15 residues. The germline CDR1 and CDR2 sequences are SGHVS and FQNEAQ. V shed 5 bases and J 4 bases; nucleotides not matched to a gene: 7. The CDR3 DNA reads TGTGCCAGCAGCACCCCCGGGACAGGGCCAGATACGCAGTATTTT. It is translated as CASSTPGTGPDTQYF. Supplemented by reference TRBV7-8 and TRBJ2-3, the full variable domain reads GAGVSQSPRYKVAKRGQDVALRCDPISGHVSLFWYQQALGQGPEFLTYFQNEAQLDKSGLPSDRFFAERPEGSVSTLKIQRTQQEDSAVYLCASSTPGTGPDTQYFGPGTRLTVL.

This chain links TRBV15 with TRBJ1-4, with 8 bases fitting TRBD1. The junction had 2 bases not matched to a gene; V was cut back by 0 bases and J by 8 bases. Germline V lookup: CDR1 LNHNV, CDR2 YYDKDF (reference sequence). The CDR3 runs 14 residues. The CDR3 sequence: CATSRDRTGEKLFF. The CDR3 bases are TGTGCCACCAGCAGAGATCGGACAGGGGAAAAACTGTTTTTT.

The chain combines TRBV28 with TRBJ1-2, with TRBD1 matching over 10 bases. The CDR3 length is 13 residues. J lost 8 bases, V lost 6 bases, and 6 bases had no gene match. Germline V gives CDR1 MDHEN, CDR2 SYDVKM. The CDR3 DNA is TGTGCCAGCAGCCTGGGACAGGGGCGCGGCTACACCTTC. Protein sequence: CASSLGQGRGYTF.

The genes are TRBV6-5 and TRBJ2-7; 8 bases line up with TRBD2. V shed 6 bases and J 2 bases; nucleotides not matched to a gene: 12. Germline CDR1 MNHEY, CDR2 SVGAGI. The CDR3 runs to 16 residues. CDR3 nucleotide sequence: TGTGCCAGCAGCTACACGGTGCTAGCGGGTACCTACGAGCAGTACTTC. Translating it yields CASSYTVLAGTYEQYF.

The chain recombines TRBV18 with TRBJ2-1, with 10 bases lining up with TRBD2. This CDR3 spans 15 amino acids. With V trimmed by 5 bases and J by 4 bases, 5 bases remained unmatched. Germline lookup yields CDR1 KGHSH and CDR2 LQKENI. CDR3 sequence: CASSWLAGEYNEQFF. CDR3 nucleotide sequence: TGTGCCAGCTCATGGCTAGCGGGGGAATACAATGAGCAGTTCTTC.

The DNA for the CDR3 is TGTGCCAGCAGCACTCTCAGCAGGGATAGCAATCAGCCCCAGCATTTT. Translated, it gives CASSTLSRDSNQPQHF. This sequence joins TRBV28 and TRBJ1-5, with a tentative D call TRBD1 (5 bases). This CDR3 region has 16 residues. Germline CDR1 is MDHEN and CDR2 is SYDVKM. Trimming took off 6 bases at V and 0 bases at J, with 15 bases between the two ends.

The rearrangement uses TRBV28 and TRBJ1-1; D is ambiguous. The CDR3 spans 14 residues. In germline, CDR1 is MDHEN, CDR2 SYDVKM. V was cut by 2 bases and J by 5 bases, with 12 bases left in between. Written as DNA, the CDR3 is TGTGCCAGCAGTTTAGCAGCCGAGGTTACTGAAGCTTTCTTT. The encoded protein is CASSLAAEVTEAFF. Drawing the rest from reference TRBV28 and TRBJ1-1, the complete variable domain is DVKVTQSSRYLVKRTGEKVFLECVQDMDHENMFWYRQDPGLGLRLIYFSYDVKMKEKGDIPEGYSVSREKKERFSLILESASTNQTSMYLCASSLAAEVTEAFFGQGTRLTVV.

J is TRBJ2-6 and V is TRBV5-1; no reliable D call. The CDR3 totals 17 residues. Germline CDR1 reads SGHRS; CDR2 reads YFSETQ. The V and J ends lost 4 bases and 1 base respectively, with 15 bases between them. The CDR3 spells CASSLTPQPSGANVLTF. CDR3 sequence (DNA): TGCGCCAGCAGCCTGACACCACAACCTTCTGGGGCCAACGTCCTGACTTTC.

The CDR3 sequence is CASSLSRDRGIVNTEAFF. The CDR3 nucleotides read TGTGCCAGCAGTTTATCTAGGGACAGGGGAATCGTGAACACTGAAGCTTTCTTT. The V and J genes are TRBV27 and TRBJ1-1, with 10 nucleotides matching TRBD1. The CDR3 loop spans 18 amino acids. Germline V gives CDR1 MNHEY, CDR2 SMNVEV (reference sequence). With V trimmed by 0 bases and J by 0 bases, 7 bases remained unmatched.

The chain has TRBV10-1 and TRBJ2-2; 8 positions match TRBD2. Germline-derived CDR1 and CDR2 are WNHNN and SYGVQD (reference sequence). The CDR3 is 15 residues long. V dropped 5 bases and J dropped 4; count of bases not matched to a gene: 6. CDR3 in amino acids: CASSCGGRTTGELFF. CDR3 nucleotides: TGCGCCAGCAGTTGTGGCGGGAGGACCACCGGGGAGCTGTTTTTT.

The chain links TRBV5-1 to TRBJ2-5, with 9 bases matching TRBD2. V lost 4 bases and J lost 0; bases outside the gene matches: 4. This CDR3 spans 15 amino acids. In germline, CDR1 is SGHRS, CDR2 YFSETQ. CDR3 nucleotide sequence: TGCGCCAGCAGCGGCGGGAGGGGTTACCAAGAGACCCAGTACTTC. Translating it yields CASSGGRGYQETQYF. Full variable domain (missing parts from reference TRBV5-1 and TRBJ2-5): KAGVTQTPRYLIKTRGQQVTLSCSPISGHRSVSWYQQTPGQGLQFLFEYFSETQRNKGNFPGRFSGRQFSNSRSEMNVSTLELGDSALYLCASSGGRGYQETQYFGPGTRLLVL.

The chain uses TRBV28 and TRBJ2-7; 9 bases are a match to TRBD1. Trimming cost V 5 bases and J 5 bases; bases outside gene matches: 4. This CDR3 region has 13 residues. Germline V gives CDR1 MDHEN, CDR2 SYDVKM. DNA of the CDR3: TGTGCCAGCAGTATTAGACAGGGGGACGAGCAGTACTTC. It codes for CASSIRQGDEQYF.

The rearrangement uses TRBV7-9 and TRBJ2-5; perhaps TRBD2 as D (6 bases). CDR1 and CDR2 from the germline V gene are SEHNR and FQNEAQ (reference sequence). Trimming cost V 8 bases and J 3 bases, with 16 bases left between them. The CDR3 is made up of 14 amino acids. The CDR3 region has the DNA TGTGCCAGCGGAGTCGGGGGTAGGGAAGAGACCCAGTACTTC. Protein: CASGVGGREETQYF.

This chain links TRBV7-9 with TRBJ2-6, with D unresolved. Germline V lookup: CDR1 SEHNR, CDR2 FQNEAQ (reference sequence). Trimming shortened V by 11 bases and J by 1 base, and 6 bases separated the two germline ends. The CDR3 sequence is 12 residues long. The CDR3 here is CAGDSGANVLTF. The DNA of the CDR3 is TGTGCCGGAGATTCTGGGGCCAACGTCCTGACTTTC.

CDR3 residues: CASNWRSANTGELFF. For the CDR3, the DNA is TGTGCCAGCAACTGGCGGTCCGCGAACACCGGGGAGCTGTTTTTT. This chain links TRBV7-2 with TRBJ2-2, with unresolved D. The CDR3 sequence is 15 residues long. Trimming removed 7 bases at V and 0 bases at J, with 12 bases between. In germline, CDR1 is SGHTA, CDR2 FQGNSA.

The sample holds one count of this clone. The gene calls are TRBV4-2 and TRBJ2-3; D call uncertain. The CDR3 is 16 residues long. Trimming shortened V by 0 bases and J by 2 bases, and 12 bases separated the two germline ends. Germline CDR1 reads LGHNA; CDR2 reads YNFKEQ. The CDR3 loop reads CASSQDLSTSTDTQYF. The CDR3 DNA follows: TGTGCCAGCAGCCAAGATCTAAGCACTTCCACAGATACGCAGTATTTT.

The CDR3 loop reads CASSPRTGGETDTQYF. The CDR3 nucleotides read TGTGCCAGCAGTCCCCGGACAGGGGGGGAGACAGATACGCAGTATTTT. The V gene is TRBV27, the J gene TRBJ2-3, with 10 bases matching TRBD1. The V gene's germline CDR1 is MNHEY and CDR2 SMNVEV (reference sequence). After removal of 5 bases from V and 3 bases from J, the junction contained 8 bases not matched to a gene. This CDR3 is built from 16 residues.

This clone appeared a single time. V usage is TRBV6-4 and J usage is TRBJ2-4; D is perhaps TRBD1 (7 bases). Trimming removed 10 bases at V and 7 bases at J, with 14 bases between. The CDR3 contains 12 residues. Germline CDR1 MRHNA, CDR2 SNTAGT. DNA for the CDR3: TGTGCCACAGGGGGGAGAAATAACATTCAGTACTTC. Amino acids: CATGGRNNIQYF.

The chain carries TRBV6-5 and TRBJ2-7; tentatively, D is TRBD1 (5 bases). The CDR3 is 14 residues long. Germline CDR1 MNHEY, CDR2 SVGAGI. The V and J ends lost 6 bases and 2 bases respectively, with 14 bases between them. The DNA for the CDR3 is TGTGCCAGCAGCGAATCCAGGGTTACCTACGAGCAGTACTTC. Amino acid sequence: CASSESRVTYEQYF.